The 31 T cell receptor beta chains below were found in one sample sequenced in a study of beta chain features in type 1 diabetes. General study results and limits: Type 1 diabetes patients had TCRB CDR3s that were shorter (moderately but significantly so) in all four CD4+ subsets.

All of the isolated RNA was reverse transcribed, so expressed TCRB transcripts were sequenced. Some clones are missing from TCRdb's copy, which holds only in-frame ones; the method was immunoSEQ multiplex PCR. The table has 500,000 to 850,000 clones, around an eighth seen once. Antigens for these TCRs are unknown. Sequencing was done on a sample of naive CD4+ T cells from blood. These receptors were taken from a man younger than 30 with type 1 diabetes.

The rearrangement joins TRBV7-8 to TRBJ2-7; possible D gene TRBD1, 6 bases. The CDR3 extends over 13 amino acids. The V gene lost 5 bases and the J gene lost 5 bases, with 13 bases spanning the gap. Germline values: CDR1 SGHVS, CDR2 FQNEAQ. For the CDR3, the DNA is TGTGCCAGCAGCCCAGGGGTAGGGGACGAGCAGTACTTC. This gives the protein CASSPGVGDEQYF.

This clone was found a few times. DNA for the CDR3: TGTGCCCGAGGGCGGGAGGGAACCTACGAGCAGTACTTC. Protein product: CARGREGTYEQYF. The J gene is TRBJ2-7, the V gene TRBV30, with 9 nucleotides matching TRBD2. Germline CDR1 is GTSNPN and CDR2 is SVGIG (reference sequence). The CDR3 extends over 13 amino acids. The junction had 7 bases not matched to a gene; V was cut back by 8 bases and J by 2 bases.

This clone was found a few times. The rearrangement uses TRBV5-1 and TRBJ2-4, with a possible D match to TRBD2 (5 bases). The CDR3 contains 17 residues. Germline-derived CDR1 and CDR2 are SGHRS and YFSETQ. Trimming removed 3 bases at V and 0 bases at J, with 16 bases between. The CDR3 here is CASSSLRIGLAKNIQYF. As DNA, the CDR3 is TGCGCCAGCAGCTCCCTTAGGATTGGACTAGCCAAAAACATTCAGTACTTC. The variable domain in full, with the rest retrieved from reference TRBV5-1 and TRBJ2-4, is KAGVTQTPRYLIKTRGQQVTLSCSPISGHRSVSWYQQTPGQGLQFLFEYFSETQRNKGNFPGRFSGRQFSNSRSEMNVSTLELGDSALYLCASSSLRIGLAKNIQYFGAGTRLSVL.

This clone was counted a few times. The same CDR3 is also encoded by other DNA sequences in this sample. The chain links TRBV28 to TRBJ1-5; D ambiguous. Between the trimmed V and J ends, which lost 2 bases and 2 bases, there was a span of 7 bases. Germline CDR1 reads MDHEN; CDR2 reads SYDVKM. This CDR3 region has 14 residues. The CDR3 DNA sequence: TGTGCCAGCAGTTTAGGGGTGGGCAATCAGCCCCAGCATTTT. It codes for CASSLGVGNQPQHF.

The rearrangement uses TRBV6-6 and TRBJ1-2; 8 positions agree with TRBD1. V lost 2 bases and J lost 8; bases outside the gene matches: 7. Germline lookup yields CDR1 MNHNY and CDR2 SVGAGI (reference sequence). There are 14 residues in the CDR3. The CDR3 nucleotides read TGTGCCAGCAGTTACAAACAGGGGGAAAACGGCTACACCTTC. It encodes CASSYKQGENGYTF.

Only a few counts were recorded for this clone. The J gene is TRBJ1-5, the V gene TRBV7-9, with D maybe TRBD1 (6 bases). Germline CDR1 is SEHNR and CDR2 is FQNEAQ (reference sequence). Trimming left V 4 bases short and J 1 base short, with 11 bases between. This CDR3 has 15 amino acids. CDR3 bases: TGTGCCAGCAGCTCAGGGGTAGCCAGCAATCAGCCCCAGCATTTT. Amino acids: CASSSGVASNQPQHF.

As to this clone: Distinct nucleotide sequences in the sample also encode this CDR3. CDR3 amino acids: CASSPGLEETQYF. CDR3 nucleotide sequence: TGTGCCAGCTCACCAGGATTGGAAGAGACCCAGTACTTC. The rearrangement links TRBV18 to TRBJ2-5; no definite D call. Trimming cost V 2 bases and J 3 bases, with 7 bases left between them. This CDR3 contains 13 residues. CDR1 and CDR2 (germline): KGHSH, LQKENI.

This clone was detected a few times. The chain's CDR3 is CASSDTSPEAFF. CDR3 in DNA: TGTGCCAGCAGTGATACGTCACCCGAAGCTTTCTTT. The J gene is TRBJ1-1, the V gene TRBV2; D is undetermined. The ends were cut back, 3 bases at V and 8 bases at J, with 10 bases in the middle. Germline CDR1 is SNHLY and CDR2 is FYNNEI. This CDR3 is 12 amino acids long.

CDR3 region: CASSLEKGYEQYF. CDR3 DNA sequence: TGTGCCAGCAGCTTAGAAAAGGGATACGAGCAGTACTTC. The chain carries TRBV7-8 and TRBJ2-7; no definite D call. This CDR3 comprises 13 residues. V was shortened by 1 base and J by 4 bases, with 8 bases between the two germline ends. Germline V lookup: CDR1 SGHVS, CDR2 FQNEAQ.

This clone was seen a few times. Compared with germline, one end of the junction differs, possibly owing to a read error. J is TRBJ2-7 and V is TRBV9, with TRBD2 identical over 13 bases. This CDR3 comprises 15 residues. Germline CDR1 and CDR2: SGDLS and YYNGEE. This chain's CDR3 is CASSGTSGSSFEQYF. The CDR3 region has the DNA TGTGCCAGCAGCGGGACTAGCGGGAGTTCCTTCGAGCAGTACTTC.

This clone was counted between two and nine times. Other nucleotide sequences in the sample specify the same CDR3. The rearrangement uses TRBV2 and TRBJ2-3, with D uncertain. V gave up 2 bases and J gave up 6 bases, with 12 bases separating them. Germline V gives CDR1 SNHLY, CDR2 FYNNEI. CDR3 length: 14 residues. CDR3 bases: TGTGCCAGCAGTGAAAGAACTAAGACGGATACGCAGTATTTT. It is translated as CASSERTKTDTQYF.

This clone was found a few times. This chain links TRBV29-1 with TRBJ2-3, with TRBD2 matching 12 bases. V gave up 6 bases and J gave up 7 bases; unmatched junction bases: 11. The CDR3 extends over 15 amino acids. The V gene's germline CDR1 is SQVTM and CDR2 ANQGSEA. CDR3 amino acids: CSVPQASGRGYTQYF. The CDR3 coding sequence is TGCAGCGTGCCCCAGGCTAGCGGGAGGGGGTATACGCAGTATTTT.

The chain is built from TRBV7-9 and TRBJ1-1, with D unclear. CDR3 length: 13 amino acids. V lost 1 base and J lost 7, with 10 bases in between. The germline gives CDR1 SEHNR, CDR2 FQNEAQ (reference sequence). The CDR3 nucleotides are TGTGCCAGCAGCTTAGACAGTTCCGGTGAAGCTTTCTTT. Protein product: CASSLDSSGEAFF.

The V gene is TRBV7-2, the J gene TRBJ1-2; possible D gene TRBD1, 5 bases. CDR1 and CDR2 (germline): SGHTA, FQGNSA. CDR3 length: 13 residues. V was clipped by 5 bases and J by 6 bases, with 13 bases between them. The CDR3 nucleotides are TGTGCCAGCAGCCCCAAAGGGGCGGATGGCTACACCTTC. Its protein product is CASSPKGADGYTF.

This clone was seen only a few times. Since no conserved phenylalanine or tryptophan closes the CDR3, a read error is the likely cause. No DNA is shown, since the ends of the CDR3 on it are uncertain; the CDR3 is the one TCRdb lists. The chain joins TRBV7-9 to TRBJ1-5; the table's D call TRBD1 went unverified against the DNA. Per the germline V gene, CDR1 is SEHNR and CDR2 is FQNEAQ (reference sequence). Both ends counted, the CDR3 spans 11 residues. The CDR3: CASSLDKEAGV.

The chain joins TRBV7-9 to TRBJ2-1; D unresolved. Per germline, CDR1 SEHNR and CDR2 FQNEAQ (reference sequence). The CDR3 is 17 amino acids. Trimming removed 0 bases at V and 1 base at J, with 13 bases between. The CDR3 nucleotides are TGTGCCAGCAGCTTAGCTAGTCCCTGGGGTTCCTACAATGAGCAGTTCTTC. It specifies CASSLASPWGSYNEQFF.

This clone has only a few counts. The genes are TRBV4-1 and TRBJ2-3; D is unclear. The V and J ends lost 4 bases and 1 base respectively, with 6 bases between them. Per the germline V gene, CDR1 is MGHRA and CDR2 is YSYEKL. The CDR3 runs 13 residues. The CDR3 sequence is CASSPIGTDTQYF. The CDR3 bases are TGCGCCAGCAGCCCGATAGGCACAGATACGCAGTATTTT.

V gene TRBV7-9 combines with J gene TRBJ1-1; D is ambiguous. Germline V CDR1 and CDR2: SEHNR, FQNEAQ (reference sequence). V was clipped by 3 bases and J by 4 bases, with 12 bases between them. The CDR3 consists of 14 residues. For the CDR3, the DNA is TGTGCCAGCAGCTTGGACGGGTGGGGCACTGAAGCTTTCTTT. Its translation: CASSLDGWGTEAFF.

This sequence joins TRBV14 and TRBJ1-1; 10 positions match TRBD1. CDR1 is SGHDN and CDR2 is FVKESK in the germline V gene. This CDR3 spans 17 amino acids. After removal of 4 bases from V and 4 bases from J, the junction contained 12 bases not matched to a gene. The CDR3 reads CASSLLDRGPEGTEAFF. DNA of the CDR3: TGTGCCAGCAGCCTCCTAGACAGGGGGCCGGAAGGCACTGAAGCTTTCTTT.

In its sample, this clone was seen a few times. J is TRBJ1-2 and V is TRBV7-9; a weak D match, TRBD1 (5 bases). Trimming took 1 base from V and 2 from J, leaving 8 bases between them. The CDR3 length is 14 residues. Germline CDR1 reads SEHNR; CDR2 reads FQNEAQ (reference sequence). In nucleotides, the CDR3 is TGTGCCAGCAGCTTAGATCAGGGCAACTATGGCTACACCTTC. The encoded protein is CASSLDQGNYGYTF.

The V and J genes are TRBV11-2 and TRBJ2-5; 7 bases map to TRBD1. CDR1 and CDR2 (germline): SGHAT, FQNNGV. CDR3 size: 17 residues. V shed 4 bases and J 4 bases; nucleotides not matched to a gene: 15. For the CDR3, the DNA is TGTGCCAGCAGCTCGAGCCTCGGACAGGCCCCACGAGAGACCCAGTACTTC. It encodes CASSSSLGQAPRETQYF.

The V call is TRBV6-6, the J call TRBJ2-2, with 7 bases fitting TRBD1. V dropped 5 bases and J dropped 8; count of bases not matched to a gene: 5. The CDR3 totals 13 residues. Germline V gene data show CDR1 as MNHNY and CDR2 as SVGAGI (reference sequence). As DNA, the CDR3 is TGTGCCAGCAGTAGCGGACAGGCTGGGGAGCTGTTTTTT. It codes for CASSSGQAGELFF.

This clone was picked up a small number of times. The CDR3 here is CASSDVGQGLGYTF. The CDR3 coding sequence is TGCGCCAGCAGTGATGTGGGACAGGGACTTGGCTACACCTTC. This chain links TRBV4-1 with TRBJ1-2; 9 bases align to TRBD1. CDR1 and CDR2 from the germline V gene are MGHRA and YSYEKL. This CDR3 comprises 14 residues. Trimming took 6 bases from V and 7 from J; bases not matched to a gene: 9.

This clone was recorded a few times. V is TRBV7-2 and J is TRBJ2-1; D not resolved. The CDR3 covers 14 residues. Germline CDR1 and CDR2: SGHTA and FQGNSA. Trimming took 1 base from V and 9 from J, leaving 13 bases between them. CDR3 coding DNA: TGTGCCAGCAGCTTAGAAGGCAGTTACTCTGAGCAGTTCTTC. Protein product: CASSLEGSYSEQFF.

This clone was recorded a few times. The genes are TRBV7-9 and TRBJ1-1; TRBD1 matches 11 bases. The junction had 7 bases not matched to a gene; V was cut back by 5 bases and J by 5 bases. Germline lookup yields CDR1 SEHNR and CDR2 FQNEAQ (reference sequence). The CDR3 is 15 residues long. The CDR3 here is CASSQDRGRDTEAFF. The CDR3 DNA sequence: TGTGCCAGCAGCCAGGACAGGGGGCGGGATACTGAAGCTTTCTTT.

This clone was observed a few times. This chain joins TRBV7-2 and TRBJ2-7; the D call may be TRBD1 or TRBD2 (5 bases each). Per germline, CDR1 SGHTA and CDR2 FQGNSA. V lost 2 bases to trimming and J lost 3 bases, with 8 bases between them. The length of the CDR3 is 13 residues. This CDR3 is CASSLRGRYEQYF. The DNA for the CDR3 is TGTGCCAGCAGCTTACGGGGCCGCTACGAGCAGTACTTC. Based on the CDR3 plus reference TRBV7-2 and TRBJ2-7, the full variable domain is GAGVSQSPSNKVTEKGKDVELRCDPISGHTALYWYRQSLGQGLEFLIYFQGNSAPDKSGLPSDRFSAERTGGSVSTLTIQRTQQEDSAVYLCASSLRGRYEQYFGPGTRLTVT.

This chain uses TRBV18 with TRBJ2-7; TRBD1 or TRBD2 may be the D gene (6 bases each). CDR1 and CDR2 from the germline V gene are KGHSH and LQKENI. The V end was cut by 6 bases, the J end by 4 bases, with 13 bases between. The CDR3 is 13 residues long. CDR3 region: CASSEGGTYEQYF. CDR3 bases: TGTGCCAGCTCCGAAGGGGGGACATACGAGCAGTACTTC. The full variable domain, in which reference TRBV18 and TRBJ2-7 provide the parts outside the CDR3, is NAGVMQNPRHLVRRRGQEARLRCSPMKGHSHVYWYRQLPEEGLKFMVYLQKENIIDESGMPKERFSAEFPKEGPSILRIQQVVRGDSAAYFCASSEGGTYEQYFGPGTRLTVT.

This clone was picked up a small number of times. V gene TRBV7-2 combines with J gene TRBJ2-7; D perhaps matches TRBD2 (6 bases). Deletions cut 4 bases from V and 0 bases from J, with 10 bases between. Germline assignment: CDR1 SGHTA and CDR2 FQGNSA. The CDR3 loop spans 14 amino acids. CDR3 amino acids: CASSSERASYEQYF. The CDR3 DNA is TGTGCCAGCAGCTCCGAGCGGGCCTCCTACGAGCAGTACTTC. The full variable domain, rest sourced from reference TRBV7-2 and TRBJ2-7, is GAGVSQSPSNKVTEKGKDVELRCDPISGHTALYWYRQSLGQGLEFLIYFQGNSAPDKSGLPSDRFSAERTGGSVSTLTIQRTQQEDSAVYLCASSSERASYEQYFGPGTRLTVT.

The rearrangement uses TRBV2 and TRBJ1-1, with 8 bases matching TRBD1. Germline CDR1 reads SNHLY; CDR2 reads FYNNEI. Unmatched junction bases numbered 7, after V lost 2 bases and J lost 8 bases. The CDR3 sequence is 14 residues long. The CDR3 coding sequence is TGTGCCAGCAGTGAATTAAGGACAGGGTCAGAAGCTTTCTTT. This gives the protein CASSELRTGSEAFF.

This clone was recorded a few times. The rearrangement links TRBV30 to TRBJ2-7, with D possibly matching TRBD1 (6 bases). Per germline, CDR1 GTSNPN and CDR2 SVGIG (reference sequence). V dropped 2 bases and J dropped 5 bases, with 13 bases sitting between them. This CDR3 region has 13 residues. The DNA of the CDR3 is TGTGCCTGGAGTCGGGGACAACCCCACGAGCAGTACTTC. Residues: CAWSRGQPHEQYF.

This clone was detected only a few times. V usage is TRBV11-2 and J usage is TRBJ2-5, with D possibly being TRBD1 or TRBD2 (5 bases each). Trimming took 5 bases from V and 9 from J, leaving 10 bases between them. The CDR3 is made up of 11 amino acids. Germline-derived CDR1 and CDR2 are SGHAT and FQNNGV. The CDR3 DNA reads as TGTGCCAGCAGCGCTCGAGGGGCCCAGTACTTC. Translating it yields CASSARGAQYF.